What follows are 6 T cell receptor beta chains derived from one specimen sequenced in a study of blood T cell repertoires in COVID-19. The table came from immunoSEQ multiplex PCR; TCRdb's copy has only in-frame clones and leaves some out. The repertoire holds approximately 470,000 clones, roughly 90% seen once, with 0.65% to 0.9% in the top ten. Sequences were obtained from PBMCs or T cells enriched from blood (not recorded which). Receptors originate from a woman aged 18-29 years who had recovered from COVID-19.

This rearrangement joins TRBV7-2 to TRBJ1-6; no firm D call. Per the germline V gene, CDR1 is SGHTA and CDR2 is FQGNSA. V was trimmed by 4 bases and J by 7 bases, leaving 20 bases between them. The length of the CDR3 is 17 residues. CDR3 in amino acids: CASSSPLAVGVNSPLHF. The CDR3 DNA reads TGTGCCAGCAGCTCCCCCCTCGCAGTTGGTGTAAATTCACCCCTCCACTTT.

This chain uses TRBV28 with TRBJ1-5, with D unresolved. The CDR3 has 12 amino acids. Between the trimmed V and J ends, which lost 2 bases and 7 bases, there was a span of 6 bases. The germline V gene encodes CDR1 MDHEN and CDR2 SYDVKM. CDR3 coding DNA: TGTGCCAGCAGTTTAAGAGAACAGCCCCAGCATTTT. Its protein is CASSLREQPQHF.

V and J are TRBV9 and TRBJ1-2, with 7 bases that match TRBD1. CDR1 SGDLS and CDR2 YYNGEE come from the germline V gene. CDR3 size: 15 residues. V was clipped by 3 bases and J by 3 bases; unmatched bases: 8. DNA for the CDR3: TGTGCCAGCAGCGGTACTGACAGGGCGGACTATGGCTACACCTTC. Translating it yields CASSGTDRADYGYTF. Full variable domain (rest looked up from reference TRBV9 and TRBJ1-2): DSGVTQTPKHLITATGQRVTLRCSPRSGDLSVYWYQQSLDQGLQFLIQYYNGEERAKGNILERFSAQQFPDLHSELNLSSLELGDSALYFCASSGTDRADYGYTFGSGTRLTVV.

The CDR3 is CASSFLLNTGELFF. The CDR3 nucleotides read TGTGCCAGCAGCTTCCTCTTGAACACCGGGGAGCTGTTTTTT. The V and J genes are TRBV7-9 and TRBJ2-2; D call uncertain. Germline CDR1 SEHNR, CDR2 FQNEAQ (reference sequence). Between the trimmed V and J ends, which lost 3 bases and 1 base, there was a span of 6 bases. The CDR3 spans 14 residues.

This clone was seen only once. The chain carries TRBV27 and TRBJ2-5; 9 bases map to TRBD2. Germline CDR1 and CDR2: MNHEY and SMNVEV (reference sequence). V lost 2 bases to trimming and J lost 1 base; unmatched junction nucleotides: 2. This CDR3 has 15 residues. Here the CDR3 reads CASSLVRGGQETQYF. The DNA of the CDR3 is TGTGCCAGCAGTTTAGTGCGGGGGGGCCAAGAGACCCAGTACTTC.

The chain links TRBV24-1 to TRBJ2-1; 8 bases are a match to TRBD2. The germline gives CDR1 KGHDR, CDR2 SFDVKD. V lost 5 bases, J lost 8 bases, and 13 bases stayed unmatched. The CDR3 totals 16 residues. CDR3 in DNA: TGTGCCACCAGTGCCGAAACCCGGGGGGGGGACGATGAGCAGTTCTTC. Protein sequence: CATSAETRGGDDEQFF.